The sequence of this TCR beta chain was determined in a study of cytomegalovirus exposure and HLA in healthy donors. CDR3 length: 16 residues. The germline CDR1 and CDR2 sequences are MGHRA and YSYEKL. V was cut by 0 bases and J by 8 bases, with 17 bases left in between. The sample holds one count of this clone. Primers: 60 Vbeta forward and 13 Jbeta reverse. Sequencing was performed with immunoSEQ multiplex PCR; in TCRdb, only in-frame clones are kept and a portion is missing. The sample includes about 90,000 clones, over 55% of them seen just once. Sequenced sample: PBMCs. The source of this sequence is a young woman in good health and CMV-seropositive. The chain is built from TRBV4-1 and TRBJ1-3; tentatively, D is TRBD1 (5 bases). For the CDR3, the DNA is TGCGCCAGCAGCCAAGATCCCCCCCCCGGGGGGGACACCATATATTTT. Encoded protein: CASSQDPPPGGDTIYF.